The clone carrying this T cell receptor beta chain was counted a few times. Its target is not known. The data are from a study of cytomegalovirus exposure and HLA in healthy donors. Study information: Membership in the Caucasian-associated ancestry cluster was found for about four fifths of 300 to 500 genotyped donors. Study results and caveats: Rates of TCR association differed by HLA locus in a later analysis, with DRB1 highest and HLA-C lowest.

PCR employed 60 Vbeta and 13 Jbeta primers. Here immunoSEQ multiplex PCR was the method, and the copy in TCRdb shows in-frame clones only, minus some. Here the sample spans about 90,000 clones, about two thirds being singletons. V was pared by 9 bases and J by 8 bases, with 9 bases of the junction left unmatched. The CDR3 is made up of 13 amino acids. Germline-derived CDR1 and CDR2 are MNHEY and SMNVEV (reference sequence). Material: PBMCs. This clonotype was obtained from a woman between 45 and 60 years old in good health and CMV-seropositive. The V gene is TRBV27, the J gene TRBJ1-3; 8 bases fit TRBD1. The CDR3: CASGRQGSDTIYF. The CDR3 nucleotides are TGTGCCAGTGGACGACAGGGGTCTGACACCATATATTTT.